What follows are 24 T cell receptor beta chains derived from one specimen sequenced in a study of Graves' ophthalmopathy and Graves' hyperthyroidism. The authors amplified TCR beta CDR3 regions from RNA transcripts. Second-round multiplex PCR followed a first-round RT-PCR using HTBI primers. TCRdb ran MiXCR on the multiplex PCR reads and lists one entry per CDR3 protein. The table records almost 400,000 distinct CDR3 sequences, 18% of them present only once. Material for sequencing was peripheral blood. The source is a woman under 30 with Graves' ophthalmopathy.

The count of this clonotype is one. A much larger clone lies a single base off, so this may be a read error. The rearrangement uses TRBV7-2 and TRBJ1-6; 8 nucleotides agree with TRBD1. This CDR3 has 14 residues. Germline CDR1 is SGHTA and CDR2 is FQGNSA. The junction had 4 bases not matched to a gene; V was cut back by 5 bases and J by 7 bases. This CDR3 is CASSNTGGNSPLHF. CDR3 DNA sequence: TGTGCCAGCAGCAATACAGGGGGGAATTCACCCCTCCACTTT.

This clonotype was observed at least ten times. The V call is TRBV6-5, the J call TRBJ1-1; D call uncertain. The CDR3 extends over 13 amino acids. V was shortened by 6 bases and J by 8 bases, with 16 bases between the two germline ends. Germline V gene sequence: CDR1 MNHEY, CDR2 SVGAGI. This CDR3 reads CASSASAALEAFF. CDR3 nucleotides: TGTGCCAGCAGCGCGAGCGCGGCCTTGGAAGCTTTCTTT.

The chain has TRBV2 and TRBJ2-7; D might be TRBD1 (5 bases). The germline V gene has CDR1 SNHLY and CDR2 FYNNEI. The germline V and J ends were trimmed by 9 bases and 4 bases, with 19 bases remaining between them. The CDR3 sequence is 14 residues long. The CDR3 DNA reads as TGTGCCAGTTCGGTCCTCCAGGGCGGATACGAGCAGTACTTC. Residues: CASSVLQGGYEQYF.

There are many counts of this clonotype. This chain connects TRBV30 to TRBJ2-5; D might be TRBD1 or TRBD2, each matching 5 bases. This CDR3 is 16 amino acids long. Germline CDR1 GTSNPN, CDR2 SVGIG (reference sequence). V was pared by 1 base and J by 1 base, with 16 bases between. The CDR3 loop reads CAWSGFRGVGQETQYF. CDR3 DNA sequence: TGTGCCTGGAGTGGTTTTAGGGGAGTGGGCCAAGAGACCCAGTACTTC.

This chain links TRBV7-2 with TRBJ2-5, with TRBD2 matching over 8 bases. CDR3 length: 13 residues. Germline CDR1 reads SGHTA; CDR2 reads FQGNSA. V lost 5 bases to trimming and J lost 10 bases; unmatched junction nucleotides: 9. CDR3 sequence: CASSPQRESSQYF. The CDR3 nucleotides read TGTGCCAGCAGCCCGCAGCGGGAGTCGAGCCAGTACTTC.

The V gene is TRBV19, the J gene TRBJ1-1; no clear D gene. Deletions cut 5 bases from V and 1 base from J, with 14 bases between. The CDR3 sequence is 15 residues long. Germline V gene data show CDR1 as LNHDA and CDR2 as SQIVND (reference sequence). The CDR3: CASSFGLGRNTEAFF. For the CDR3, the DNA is TGTGCCAGTAGTTTCGGGCTCGGTAGGAACACTGAAGCTTTCTTT. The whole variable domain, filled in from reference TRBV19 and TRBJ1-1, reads DGGITQSPKYLFRKEGQNVTLSCEQNLNHDAMYWYRQDPGQGLRLIYYSQIVNDFQKGDIAEGYSVSREKKESFPLTVTSAQKNPTAFYLCASSFGLGRNTEAFFGQGTRLTVV.

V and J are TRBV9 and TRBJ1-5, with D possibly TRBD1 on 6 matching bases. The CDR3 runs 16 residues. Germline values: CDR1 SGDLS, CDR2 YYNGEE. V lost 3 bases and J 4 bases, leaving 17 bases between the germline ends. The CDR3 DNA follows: TGTGCCAGCAGCGCTACAGGGAAAAATCGTAATCAGCCCCAGCATTTT. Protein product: CASSATGKNRNQPQHF. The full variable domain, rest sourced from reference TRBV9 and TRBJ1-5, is DSGVTQTPKHLITATGQRVTLRCSPRSGDLSVYWYQQSLDQGLQFLIQYYNGEERAKGNILERFSAQQFPDLHSELNLSSLELGDSALYFCASSATGKNRNQPQHFGDGTRLSIL.

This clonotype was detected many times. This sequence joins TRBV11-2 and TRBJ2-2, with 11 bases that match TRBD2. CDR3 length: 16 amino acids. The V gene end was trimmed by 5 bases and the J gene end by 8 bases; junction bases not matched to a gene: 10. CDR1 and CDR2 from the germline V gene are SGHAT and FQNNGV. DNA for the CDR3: TGTGCCAGCAGCGGATCTAGCGGGGGGCTGGTAGGGGAGCTGTTTTTT. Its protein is CASSGSSGGLVGELFF.

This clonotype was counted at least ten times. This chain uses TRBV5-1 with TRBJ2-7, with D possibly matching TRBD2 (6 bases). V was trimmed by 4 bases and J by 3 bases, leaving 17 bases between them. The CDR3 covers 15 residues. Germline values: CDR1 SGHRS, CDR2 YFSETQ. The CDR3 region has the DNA TGCGCCAGCAGCCCCTACAGAAGTAGCGGCTACGAGCAGTACTTC. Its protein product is CASSPYRSSGYEQYF. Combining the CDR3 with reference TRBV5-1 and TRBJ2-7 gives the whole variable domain KAGVTQTPRYLIKTRGQQVTLSCSPISGHRSVSWYQQTPGQGLQFLFEYFSETQRNKGNFPGRFSGRQFSNSRSEMNVSTLELGDSALYLCASSPYRSSGYEQYFGPGTRLTVT.

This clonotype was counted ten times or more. Here the CDR3 reads CASSPQRDSTYEQYF. The DNA for the CDR3 is TGTGCCAGCTCACCGCAGAGGGACTCCACCTACGAGCAGTACTTC. The V and J genes are TRBV18 and TRBJ2-7; a possible D gene is TRBD2 (6 bases). The V and J ends lost 3 bases and 2 bases respectively, with 14 bases between them. CDR3 length: 15 residues. The V gene's germline CDR1 is KGHSH and CDR2 LQKENI.

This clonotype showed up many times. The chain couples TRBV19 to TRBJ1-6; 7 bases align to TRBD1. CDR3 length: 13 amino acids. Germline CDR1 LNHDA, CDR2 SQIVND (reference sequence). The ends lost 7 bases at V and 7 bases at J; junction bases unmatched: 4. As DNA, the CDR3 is TGTGCCAGTAAGACAGGGAACAATTCACCCCTCCACTTT. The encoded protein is CASKTGNNSPLHF.

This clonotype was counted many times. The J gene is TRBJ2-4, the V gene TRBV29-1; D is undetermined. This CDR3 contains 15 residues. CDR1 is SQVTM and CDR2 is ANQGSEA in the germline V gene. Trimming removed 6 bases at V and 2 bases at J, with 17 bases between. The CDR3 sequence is CSVVDLIASKNIQYF. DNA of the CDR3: TGCAGCGTGGTAGATTTAATCGCATCCAAAAACATTCAGTACTTC.

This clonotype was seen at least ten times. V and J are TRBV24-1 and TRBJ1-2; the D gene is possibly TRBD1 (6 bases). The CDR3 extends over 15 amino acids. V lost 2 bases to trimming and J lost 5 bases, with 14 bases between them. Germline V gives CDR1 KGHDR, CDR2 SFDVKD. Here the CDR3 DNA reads TGTGCCACCAGTGATTCCAGGGGATTATGGTATGGCTACACCTTC. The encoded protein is CATSDSRGLWYGYTF.

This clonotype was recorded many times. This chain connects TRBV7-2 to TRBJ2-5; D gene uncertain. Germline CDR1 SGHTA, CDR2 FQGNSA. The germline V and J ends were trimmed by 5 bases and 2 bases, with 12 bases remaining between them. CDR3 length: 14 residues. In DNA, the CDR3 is TGTGCCAGCAGCCGCGGCCACAGTCAAGAGACCCAGTACTTC. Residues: CASSRGHSQETQYF.

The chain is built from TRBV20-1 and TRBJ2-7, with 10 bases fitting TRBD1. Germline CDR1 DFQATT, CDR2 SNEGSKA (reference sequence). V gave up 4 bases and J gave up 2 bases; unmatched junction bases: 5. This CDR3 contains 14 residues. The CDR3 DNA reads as TGCAGTGCTACAAAGACAGGGGGCCCCTACGAGCAGTACTTC. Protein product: CSATKTGGPYEQYF.

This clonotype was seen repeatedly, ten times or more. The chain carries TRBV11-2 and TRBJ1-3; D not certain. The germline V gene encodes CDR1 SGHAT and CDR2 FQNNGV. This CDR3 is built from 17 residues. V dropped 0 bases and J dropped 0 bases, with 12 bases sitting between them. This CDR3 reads CASSLDSRVYSGNTIYF. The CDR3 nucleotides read TGTGCCAGCAGCTTAGATTCTAGGGTGTACTCTGGAAACACCATATATTTT. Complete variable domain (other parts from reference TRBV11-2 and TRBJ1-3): EAGVAQSPRYKIIEKRQSVAFWCNPISGHATLYWYQQILGQGPKLLIQFQNNGVVDDSQLPKDRFSAERLKGVDSTLKIQPAKLEDSAVYLCASSLDSRVYSGNTIYFGEGSWLTVV.

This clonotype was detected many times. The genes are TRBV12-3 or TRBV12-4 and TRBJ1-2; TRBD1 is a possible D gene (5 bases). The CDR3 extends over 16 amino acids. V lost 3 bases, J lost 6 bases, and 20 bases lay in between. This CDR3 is CASSLSQWGGGDGYTF. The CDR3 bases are TGTGCCAGCAGTTTGTCGCAGTGGGGTGGGGGAGATGGCTACACCTTC.

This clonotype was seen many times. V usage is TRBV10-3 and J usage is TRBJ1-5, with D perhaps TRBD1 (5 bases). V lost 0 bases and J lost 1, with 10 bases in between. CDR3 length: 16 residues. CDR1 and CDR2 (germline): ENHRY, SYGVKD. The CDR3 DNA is TGTGCCATCAGTGAGTCGGGGGGGAAGAGCAATCAGCCCCAGCATTTT. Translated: CAISESGGKSNQPQHF.

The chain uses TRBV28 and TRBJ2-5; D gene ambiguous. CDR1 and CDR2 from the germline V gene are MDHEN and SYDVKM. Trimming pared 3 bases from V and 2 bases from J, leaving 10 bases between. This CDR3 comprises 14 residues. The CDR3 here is CASSFGRIQETQYF. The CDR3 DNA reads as TGTGCCAGCAGTTTCGGACGGATACAAGAGACCCAGTACTTC.

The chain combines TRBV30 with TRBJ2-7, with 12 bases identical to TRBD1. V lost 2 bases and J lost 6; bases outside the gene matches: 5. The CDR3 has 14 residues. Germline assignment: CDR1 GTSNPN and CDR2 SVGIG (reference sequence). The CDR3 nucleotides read TGTGCCTGGAGTCCCGGGACAGGGGGCCGCGAGCAGTACTTC. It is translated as CAWSPGTGGREQYF.

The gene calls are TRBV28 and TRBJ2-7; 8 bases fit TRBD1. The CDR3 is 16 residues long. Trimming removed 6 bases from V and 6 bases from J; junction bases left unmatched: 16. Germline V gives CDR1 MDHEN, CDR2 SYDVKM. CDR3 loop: CASRGRLGQEPSEQYF. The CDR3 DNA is TGTGCCAGCAGGGGCAGACTGGGACAGGAACCCAGCGAGCAGTACTTC. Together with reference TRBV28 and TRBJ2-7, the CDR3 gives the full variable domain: DVKVTQSSRYLVKRTGEKVFLECVQDMDHENMFWYRQDPGLGLRLIYFSYDVKMKEKGDIPEGYSVSREKKERFSLILESASTNQTSMYLCASRGRLGQEPSEQYFGPGTRLTVT.

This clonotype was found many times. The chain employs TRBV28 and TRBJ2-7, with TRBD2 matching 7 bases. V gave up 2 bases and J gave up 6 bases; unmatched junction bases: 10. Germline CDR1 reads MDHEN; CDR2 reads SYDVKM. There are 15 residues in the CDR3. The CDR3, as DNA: TGTGCCAGCAGTTTAGGCGGGAGTGCGCCCATCGAGCAGTACTTC. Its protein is CASSLGGSAPIEQYF. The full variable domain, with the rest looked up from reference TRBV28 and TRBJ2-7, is DVKVTQSSRYLVKRTGEKVFLECVQDMDHENMFWYRQDPGLGLRLIYFSYDVKMKEKGDIPEGYSVSREKKERFSLILESASTNQTSMYLCASSLGGSAPIEQYFGPGTRLTVT.

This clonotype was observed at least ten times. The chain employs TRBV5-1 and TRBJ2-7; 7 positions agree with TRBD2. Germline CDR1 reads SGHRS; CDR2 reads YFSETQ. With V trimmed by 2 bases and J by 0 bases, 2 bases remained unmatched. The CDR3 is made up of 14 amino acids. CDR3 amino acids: CASSFAGDSYEQYF. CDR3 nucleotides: TGCGCCAGCAGCTTTGCGGGGGACTCCTACGAGCAGTACTTC.

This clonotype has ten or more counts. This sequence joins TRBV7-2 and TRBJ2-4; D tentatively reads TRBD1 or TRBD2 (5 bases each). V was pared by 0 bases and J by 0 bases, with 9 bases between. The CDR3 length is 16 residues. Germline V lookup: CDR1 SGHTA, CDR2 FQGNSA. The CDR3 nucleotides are TGTGCCAGCAGCTTAGCTCGAGGGACAGCCAAAAACATTCAGTACTTC. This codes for CASSLARGTAKNIQYF.